One and the same sample provided the 5 T cell receptor beta chains below, sequenced in a study of blood T cell repertoires in COVID-19. Method: immunoSEQ multiplex PCR; TCRdb's copy keeps in-frame clones and lacks some. Seen here are 65,000 to 85,000 clones, roughly 84% observed once, and the top ten hold approximately 10%. Input material: peripheral blood. Every receptor here comes from a woman aged 18-29 years with acute or convalescent COVID-19.

The rearrangement uses TRBV19 and TRBJ2-2; D may be TRBD1 (5 bases). V gave up 4 bases and J gave up 1 base, with 10 bases separating them. Germline-derived CDR1 and CDR2 are LNHDA and SQIVND (reference sequence). The CDR3 totals 15 residues. The CDR3: CASSRGHLNTGELFF. The CDR3, as DNA: TGTGCCAGTAGTAGAGGACACCTGAACACCGGGGAGCTGTTTTTT. Supplemented by reference TRBV19 and TRBJ2-2, the full variable domain reads DGGITQSPKYLFRKEGQNVTLSCEQNLNHDAMYWYRQDPGQGLRLIYYSQIVNDFQKGDIAEGYSVSREKKESFPLTVTSAQKNPTAFYLCASSRGHLNTGELFFGEGSRLTVL.

The rearrangement uses TRBV30 and TRBJ2-7; D perhaps matches TRBD1 (5 bases). Deletions cut 8 bases from V and 2 bases from J, with 16 bases between. This CDR3 contains 13 residues. CDR1 and CDR2 from the germline V gene are GTSNPN and SVGIG (reference sequence). CDR3 bases: TGTGCCGGGGCAACGGGCTGGACCTACGAGCAGTACTTC. Translating it yields CAGATGWTYEQYF.

The chain employs TRBV4-1 and TRBJ2-7; 11 positions match TRBD2. Looked up from germline, CDR1 is MGHRA and CDR2 is YSYEKL. CDR3 length: 15 amino acids. With V trimmed by 2 bases and J by 3 bases, 3 bases remained unmatched. CDR3 amino acids: CASSQPTSGVYEQYF. In DNA form, the CDR3 reads TGCGCCAGCAGCCAACCGACTAGCGGGGTCTACGAGCAGTACTTC.

The chain couples TRBV5-1 to TRBJ1-2, with a tentative D call TRBD1 (6 bases). V lost 0 bases, J lost 4 bases, and 13 bases lay in between. Germline V CDR1 and CDR2: SGHRS, YFSETQ. CDR3 length equals 15 residues. The CDR3 nucleotides read TGCGCCAGCAGCTTGGGAGGGACACAAGGCTATGGCTACACCTTC. This sequence encodes CASSLGGTQGYGYTF.

The chain recombines TRBV10-3 with TRBJ1-1; 8 bases match TRBD1. The germline gives CDR1 ENHRY, CDR2 SYGVKD. Trimming removed 2 bases from V and 4 bases from J; junction bases left unmatched: 6. The CDR3 length is 15 residues. The CDR3 DNA sequence: TGTGCCATCAGTGAGAGCCAGGGGGCGAGCACTGAAGCTTTCTTT. It specifies CAISESQGASTEAFF.